These 32 T cell receptor beta chains were all obtained from the same sample, sequenced in a study of monozygotic twins with inflammatory bowel disease. TCRdb processed the 5' RACE reads again and assigns one entry to each CDR3 protein, with no DNA. Its table lists 400,000 to 500,000 distinct CDR3 sequences. The source material was blood. Receptors originate from a human donor with ulcerative colitis or Crohn's disease, or a healthy co-twin of an affected twin (not recorded which).

The genes are TRBV5-1 and TRBJ1-6; the D call of TRBD1 rests on TCRdb alone, since no DNA is present to check it. CDR1 is SGHRS, CDR2 YFSETQ, per germline. CDR3 size: 14 residues. The CDR3 protein is CASGPAGGESPLHF.

This chain links TRBV30 with TRBJ2-2; lacking DNA, the TRBD2 call made by TCRdb goes unchecked. The CDR3 covers 16 residues. CDR1 is GTSNPN and CDR2 is SVGIG in the germline V gene (reference sequence). The CDR3 reads CAHKGLAGANTGELFF.

The V call is TRBV6-1, the J call TRBJ2-3; lacking DNA, the TRBD1 call made by TCRdb goes unchecked. Germline V gene lookup returns CDR1 MNHNS and CDR2 SASEGT. This CDR3 contains 15 residues. CDR3: CASSTGTAPADTQYF.

The chain joins TRBV3-1 to TRBJ1-1. CDR3 length equals 13 residues. Germline-derived CDR1 and CDR2 are LGHDT and YNNKEL (reference sequence). The CDR3 loop is CASSLTVGTEAFF.

The chain joins TRBV6-1 to TRBJ1-1; with no DNA, the TCRdb D assignment of TRBD1 cannot be verified. CDR3 size: 14 residues. CDR1 is MNHNS, CDR2 SASEGT, per germline. The CDR3: CASRPSGAHTEAFF.

This chain uses TRBV5-5 with TRBJ1-1; no DNA is available, so the TRBD1 call from TCRdb remains unchecked. The CDR3 is made up of 15 amino acids. The V gene's germline CDR1 is SGHKS and CDR2 YYEKEE (reference sequence). CDR3 in amino acids: CASSSQGAVATEAFF.

The chain links TRBV5-1 to TRBJ2-1; the TRBD2 assignment by TCRdb is unverifiable without DNA. Per germline, CDR1 SGHRS and CDR2 YFSETQ. CDR3 length equals 15 residues. CDR3 loop: CASQGGSGIHNEQFF.

The genes are TRBV11-1 and TRBJ2-2. The V gene's germline CDR1 is SGHAT and CDR2 FQDESV (reference sequence). The CDR3 spans 15 residues. CDR3 protein: CASSLQDGSTGELFF.

This rearrangement joins TRBV5-1 to TRBJ1-2; without DNA, the TCRdb call of TRBD1 cannot be checked. In germline, CDR1 is SGHRS, CDR2 YFSETQ. The CDR3 is 16 residues long. CDR3 sequence: CASSLEAGKRGYGYTF.

This chain uses TRBV9 with TRBJ2-2; TCRdb's D call of TRBD2 is untestable without DNA. The CDR3 is 16 residues long. The V gene's germline CDR1 is SGDLS and CDR2 YYNGEE. The CDR3 protein is CASSSRKAGDTGELFF.

The rearrangement joins TRBV19 to TRBJ1-1; TCRdb gives TRBD1 as the D gene, but with no DNA this cannot be confirmed. The CDR3 spans 15 residues. The germline V gene encodes CDR1 LNHDA and CDR2 SQIVND (reference sequence). The CDR3 loop reads CASSIRTGPNTEAFF. The whole variable domain, filled in from reference TRBV19 and TRBJ1-1, reads DGGITQSPKYLFRKEGQNVTLSCEQNLNHDAMYWYRQDPGQGLRLIYYSQIVNDFQKGDIAEGYSVSREKKESFPLTVTSAQKNPTAFYLCASSIRTGPNTEAFFGQGTRLTVV.

The rearrangement joins TRBV2 to TRBJ1-1. Germline loops: CDR1 SNHLY, CDR2 FYNNEI. This CDR3 comprises 13 residues. Here the CDR3 reads CASSGVTFTEAFF.

The chain links TRBV3-1 to TRBJ1-1; the D call of TRBD1 rests on TCRdb alone, since no DNA is present to check it. The V gene's germline CDR1 is LGHDT and CDR2 YNNKEL (reference sequence). This CDR3 region has 13 residues. CDR3 in amino acids: CASSQQGHTEAFF. Combining the CDR3 with reference TRBV3-1 and TRBJ1-1 gives the whole variable domain DTAVSQTPKYLVTQMGNDKSIKCEQNLGHDTMYWYKQDSKKFLKIMFSYNNKELIINETVPNRFSPKSPDKAHLNLHINSLELGDSAVYFCASSQQGHTEAFFGQGTRLTVV.

The genes are TRBV15 and TRBJ2-7. This CDR3 comprises 14 residues. Per the germline V gene, CDR1 is LNHNV and CDR2 is YYDKDF (reference sequence). CDR3 in amino acids: CATSINRDSYEQYF.

The V gene is TRBV5-1, the J gene TRBJ2-7; no DNA is available, so the TRBD1 call from TCRdb remains unchecked. CDR3 length: 14 residues. The germline V gene encodes CDR1 SGHRS and CDR2 YFSETQ. The CDR3: CASSEGLGPDEQYF.

The V gene is TRBV6-5, the J gene TRBJ2-7; TCRdb names TRBD2, which stays unverified in the absence of DNA. Germline V gene sequence: CDR1 MNHEY, CDR2 SVGAGI. The CDR3 contains 13 residues. The CDR3 loop is CATTRAGVGEQYF.

The chain carries TRBV2 and TRBJ2-3; TCRdb outputs TRBD2, but without DNA this stays unchecked. This CDR3 spans 13 amino acids. Germline CDR1 reads SNHLY; CDR2 reads FYNNEI. CDR3 protein: CASSGLDLVRQYF.

The V and J genes are TRBV7-2 and TRBJ1-1. This CDR3 is built from 12 residues. Germline CDR1 and CDR2: SGHTA and FQGNSA. The CDR3 region is CASSGRLGEAFF.

The chain joins TRBV7-2 to TRBJ2-7; TCRdb proposes TRBD1, but this gene call is untestable without DNA. The CDR3 spans 14 residues. The germline V gene has CDR1 SGHTA and CDR2 FQGNSA. The CDR3 is CASSPPSPIHEQYF.

The gene calls are TRBV5-1 and TRBJ1-4; TCRdb gives TRBD1 as the D gene, but with no DNA this cannot be confirmed. The CDR3 spans 13 residues. Germline V gene sequence: CDR1 SGHRS, CDR2 YFSETQ. The CDR3 region is CASSPGPNEKLFF.

The chain employs TRBV7-2 and TRBJ2-1; TCRdb proposes TRBD2, but this gene call is untestable without DNA. The V gene's germline CDR1 is SGHTA and CDR2 FQGNSA. This CDR3 contains 18 residues. The CDR3 is CASSLVPGLAKSTNEQFF.

This sequence joins TRBV5-4 and TRBJ2-3; TCRdb designates TRBD2, a call that cannot be tested without DNA. This CDR3 region has 16 residues. Germline V gene lookup returns CDR1 SGHNT and CDR2 YYREEE (reference sequence). The chain's CDR3 is CASSLVVATSTDTQYF.

V usage is TRBV2 and J usage is TRBJ1-5. Germline CDR1 reads SNHLY; CDR2 reads FYNNEI. This CDR3 contains 13 residues. CDR3 loop: CASSEVRLQPQHF.

The chain joins TRBV5-5 to TRBJ2-3; TCRdb picks TRBD1, but there is no DNA to check that call. The CDR3 is made up of 18 amino acids. CDR1 SGHKS and CDR2 YYEKEE come from the germline V gene (reference sequence). CDR3 protein: CASSRLRSDRVQTDTQYF.

This chain joins TRBV19 and TRBJ1-5; TCRdb outputs TRBD1, but without DNA this stays unchecked. Germline lookup yields CDR1 LNHDA and CDR2 SQIVND (reference sequence). This CDR3 is 15 amino acids long. The CDR3: CASTGQGLSNQPQHF.

The CDR3 sequence is CASSWPGPNSPLHF. The chain combines TRBV27 with TRBJ1-6. Germline CDR1 and CDR2: MNHEY and SMNVEV (reference sequence). This CDR3 is 14 amino acids long.

The chain links TRBV7-2 to TRBJ2-5; TCRdb's D gene call, TRBD2, goes unchecked for lack of DNA. The CDR3 is 13 residues long. The germline V gene encodes CDR1 SGHTA and CDR2 FQGNSA. CDR3 protein: CASSLRGRETQYF.

Here the CDR3 reads CASGAPRHYGYTF. The chain uses TRBV6-6 and TRBJ1-2. The CDR3 is 13 amino acids. Per the germline V gene, CDR1 is MNHNY and CDR2 is SVGAGI (reference sequence).

The rearrangement joins TRBV4-1 to TRBJ2-7; TCRdb lists TRBD1, though no DNA is available to test this call. The germline V gene encodes CDR1 MGHRA and CDR2 YSYEKL. This CDR3 contains 18 residues. The CDR3 here is CASSQGGIGRLESYEQYF.

The V gene is TRBV7-3, the J gene TRBJ1-6. Germline V gene sequence: CDR1 SGHTA, CDR2 FQGTGA. The CDR3 is 14 residues long. CDR3 in amino acids: CASSLSHGNSPLHF.

V and J are TRBV27 and TRBJ2-2; TCRdb names TRBD1, which stays unverified in the absence of DNA. Germline V gene data show CDR1 as MNHEY and CDR2 as SMNVEV (reference sequence). The CDR3 runs 12 residues. CDR3: CASRWWGEELFF.

V is TRBV12-3 or TRBV12-4 and J is TRBJ1-3. There are 12 residues in the CDR3. This chain's CDR3 is CASSTSGNTIYF.